This TCR beta chain was recovered during a study of cytomegalovirus exposure and HLA in healthy donors. Germline V gene sequence: CDR1 SGHAT, CDR2 FQNNGV. This CDR3 region has 17 residues. After removal of 7 bases from V and 6 bases from J, the junction contained 16 bases not matched to a gene. Regarding this clone: Its specificity is not known.

Overall study results and limits: TCR clusters originating in the first cohort tended to co-occur in the 120 validation repertoires, according to a later analysis.

The repertoire was sequenced with immunoSEQ multiplex PCR; TCRdb's copy has only in-frame clones and lacks some. The profile covers tens of thousands of clones, with roughly 91% appearing a single time and about 3.5% taken by the ten largest. This receptor was identified in a man between 18 and 29 years old in good health and CMV-seronegative. What was sequenced was PBMCs. This sequence joins TRBV11-2 and TRBJ2-2; 8 bases map to TRBD1. CDR3 in DNA: TGTGCCAGCACCTTGACCTCAGCGCCGACAGGGGCCGGGGAGCTGTTTTTT. Translating it yields CASTLTSAPTGAGELFF.